The rows below give T cell receptor beta chains drawn from one sample of a study of blood T cell repertoires in COVID-19. Data came from immunoSEQ multiplex PCR; TCRdb stores just in-frame clones and leaves some out. The sample shows roughly 150,000 clones, around 89% of them seen only once. Sequencing was done on a sample of peripheral blood. The receptors were sampled from a man younger than 35 with COVID-19, enrolled during active disease. Both conserved end residues are part of each CDR3. Each record gives: clone size, D gene, J gene, V gene, CDR3 DNA, CDR3 protein. The D gene is left open where the match is weak. For some rows the clone size is stated as once, few or many, or as a class when expanded; others skip it.

size: once
D: TRBD2
J: TRBJ2-7
V: TRBV15
DNA: TGTGCCACCCAATCACTAGCGGGAGATTCCCACGAGCAGTACTTC
CDR3: CATQSLAGDSHEQYF

size: many
D: TRBD2
J: TRBJ2-1
V: TRBV7-2
DNA: TGTGCCAGCAGCTTTCGTAGCGGGAATGAGCAGTTCTTC
CDR3: CASSFRSGNEQFF

size: once
D: TRBD1
J: TRBJ1-4
V: TRBV4-1
DNA: TGCGCCAGCAGCCAAGAGACAGGGAATCGTGAAAAACTGTTTTTT
CDR3: CASSQETGNREKLFF

size: NA
D: NA
J: TRBJ1-4
V: TRBV4-1
DNA: TGCGCCAGCAGCGCCCGAGGGGGAACTAATGAAAAACTGTTTTTT
CDR3: CASSARGGTNEKLFF

size: once
D: TRBD2
J: TRBJ2-1
V: TRBV7-8
DNA: TGTGCCAGCAGCCCCGGAGCGGGAGCAGTCTACAATGAGCAGTTCTTC
CDR3: CASSPGAGAVYNEQFF

size: once
D: NA
J: TRBJ2-2
V: TRBV3-1/TRBV3-2
DNA: TGTGCCAGCAGCCAAGGGCAGAGGGAGCTGTTTTTT
CDR3: CASSQGQRELFF

size: NA
D: TRBD1
J: TRBJ2-5
V: TRBV7-2
DNA: TGTGCCAGCAGCTTTCCAACAGGGGTAGAGACCCAGTACTTC
CDR3: CASSFPTGVETQYF

size: NA
D: NA
J: TRBJ2-7
V: TRBV11-2
DNA: TGTGCCAGCAGCCCCAACAGGGATTTAAGCTCCTACGAGCAGTACTTC
CDR3: CASSPNRDLSSYEQYF

size: NA
D: TRBD1
J: TRBJ2-5
V: TRBV7-8
DNA: TGTGCCAGCAGCTTAGAAGTACGAAGGGACAGGGTTGAGACCCAGTACTTC
CDR3: CASSLEVRRDRVETQYF

size: NA
D: NA
J: TRBJ2-7
V: TRBV9
DNA: TGTGCCAGCAGCGCCTCTTACTGCGAGCAGTACTTC
CDR3: CASSASYCEQYF

size: NA
D: NA
J: TRBJ2-3
V: TRBV13
DNA: TGTGCCAGCAGCTTTAGAGGGAGTGGGGATACGCAGTATTTT
CDR3: CASSFRGSGDTQYF

size: NA
D: NA
J: TRBJ1-5
V: TRBV6-5
DNA: TGTGCCAGCAGTTACTACCACAGGGAATATCAGCCCCAGCATTTT
CDR3: CASSYYHREYQPQHF

size: NA
D: NA
J: TRBJ2-3
V: TRBV7-2
DNA: TGTGCCAGCAGCTTAGCGGGACTGCAAGGGCTTGATACGCAGTATTTT
CDR3: CASSLAGLQGLDTQYF

size: NA
D: TRBD2
J: TRBJ2-3
V: TRBV15
DNA: TGTGCCACCAGCAGACGGGTGGGAGGGCATACAGATACGCAGTATTTT
CDR3: CATSRRVGGHTDTQYF

size: NA
D: NA
J: TRBJ2-1
V: TRBV7-2
DNA: TGTGCCATCCCGGACGGGAGCTCCTACAATGAGCAGTTCTTC
CDR3: CAIPDGSSYNEQFF

size: NA
D: NA
J: TRBJ2-1
V: TRBV6-5
DNA: TGTGCCAGCACCTCGCGGGTCGGTGAGCAGTTCTTC
CDR3: CASTSRVGEQFF

size: NA
D: NA
J: TRBJ2-3
V: TRBV29-1
DNA: TGCAGCGTTGGACTAGTGTCGTCAGATACGCAGTATTTT
CDR3: CSVGLVSSDTQYF

size: NA
D: NA
J: TRBJ2-3
V: TRBV11-3
DNA: TGTGCCAGCAGCTTATTTGCTAGCGGCACAGATACGCAGTATTTT
CDR3: CASSLFASGTDTQYF